The 30 T cell receptor beta chains in this list originate from one sample, sequenced in a study of blood T cells in healthy people across ages. A second 7 to 11 cycle PCR used barcoded and J-beta primers. TCRdb independently ran MiXCR on the 5' RACE reads; one entry per CDR3 protein. Of 650,000 to 800,000 distinct CDR3 sequences in the sample, under 45% were seen once. Input material: blood. The source is a man between 60 and 70 years old in good health.

The CDR3 sequence: CASRDRAANEKLFF. CDR3 coding DNA: TGTGCCAGCAGAGACCGGGCCGCTAATGAAAAACTGTTTTTT. The rearrangement joins TRBV6-5 to TRBJ1-4, with unresolved D. The germline gives CDR1 MNHEY, CDR2 SVGAGI. Trimming stripped 6 bases from V and 3 bases from J, with 11 bases between. CDR3 length equals 14 residues.

In this sample, this clonotype turned up many times. The chain links TRBV5-6 to TRBJ2-6; no reliable D call. V lost 2 bases and J 1 base, leaving 4 bases between the germline ends. The germline V gene has CDR1 SGHDT and CDR2 YYEEEE. The CDR3 totals 14 residues. The CDR3: CASSFGSGANVLTF. The CDR3 coding sequence is TGTGCCAGCAGCTTTGGGTCTGGGGCCAACGTCCTGACTTTC.

The V call is TRBV28, the J call TRBJ2-4; TRBD1 agrees at 7 bases. V gave up 7 bases and J gave up 8 bases; unmatched junction bases: 8. CDR1 and CDR2 (germline): MDHEN, SYDVKM. The CDR3 consists of 13 residues. CDR3 nucleotide sequence: TGTGCCAGCACTAAGACAGGGATTGACATTCAGTACTTC. It translates to CASTKTGIDIQYF.

This chain links TRBV5-1 with TRBJ2-5, with 7 bases lining up with TRBD2. Losses at the gene ends were 4 bases for V and 2 bases for J; bases not matched to a gene: 14. This CDR3 is 17 amino acids long. CDR1 is SGHRS and CDR2 is YFSETQ in the germline V gene. CDR3 sequence (DNA): TGCGCCAGCAGCCTACTCCCCGGGACTACTCCACAAGAGACCCAGTACTTC. Its translation: CASSLLPGTTPQETQYF.

This clonotype has ten or more counts. The chain couples TRBV7-9 to TRBJ2-7; D tentatively fits TRBD1 or TRBD2 (5 bases each). The CDR3 has 16 amino acids. Germline V gene data show CDR1 as SEHNR and CDR2 as FQNEAQ (reference sequence). Trimming pared 2 bases from V and 3 bases from J, leaving 17 bases between. CDR3 protein: CASSLPEGYQGYEQYF. The CDR3 DNA follows: TGTGCCAGCAGCTTACCCGAGGGGTACCAGGGCTACGAGCAGTACTTC. Full variable domain (remainder filled in from reference TRBV7-9 and TRBJ2-7): DTGVSQNPRHKITKRGQNVTFRCDPISEHNRLYWYRQTLGQGPEFLTYFQNEAQLEKSRLLSDRFSAERPKGSFSTLEIQRTEQGDSAMYLCASSLPEGYQGYEQYFGPGTRLTVT.

This clonotype appeared a few times. The chain uses TRBV9 and TRBJ2-3; TRBD2 matches 15 bases. V was clipped by 4 bases and J by 5 bases; unmatched bases: 2. This CDR3 comprises 15 residues. CDR1 SGDLS and CDR2 YYNGEE come from the germline V gene. CDR3 in amino acids: CASSSGLAGGDTQYF. The CDR3 DNA sequence: TGTGCCAGCAGCTCGGGACTAGCGGGGGGAGATACGCAGTATTTT.

Concerning this clonotype itself: Compared with germline, one end of the junction differs, possibly owing to a read error. This chain links TRBV4-3 with TRBJ2-5, with 9 bases aligning to TRBD1. CDR1 LGHNA and CDR2 YSLEER come from the germline V gene. The CDR3 has 15 residues. CDR3 coding DNA: TGCGCCAGCAGCCAGGGACAGGGTAGGCGAGAGACCCCGTACTTC. Translated: CASSQGQGRRETPYF.

The gene calls are TRBV13 and TRBJ2-7, with D possibly called TRBD1 or TRBD2 (5 bases each). CDR3 length: 14 residues. V lost 5 bases to trimming and J lost 2 bases, with 13 bases between them. Germline assignment: CDR1 PRHDT and CDR2 FYEKMQ (reference sequence). CDR3 in DNA: TGTGCCAGCAGCGTCGGGGCAGAGCCCTACGAGCAGTACTTC. Its translation is CASSVGAEPYEQYF.

In this sample, this clonotype turned up a few times. This chain connects TRBV29-1 to TRBJ1-2; a possible D gene is TRBD1 (5 bases). V lost 0 bases to trimming and J lost 5 bases, with 10 bases between them. CDR3 length equals 13 residues. CDR1 SQVTM and CDR2 ANQGSEA come from the germline V gene. The DNA for the CDR3 is TGCAGCGTTGAAGATTGGGGGTTGTATGGCTACACCTTC. Translating gives CSVEDWGLYGYTF. Together with reference TRBV29-1 and TRBJ1-2, the CDR3 gives the full variable domain: SAVISQKPSRDICQRGTSLTIQCQVDSQVTMMFWYRQQPGQSLTLIATANQGSEATYESGFVIDKFPISRPNLTFSTLTVSNMSPEDSSIYLCSVEDWGLYGYTFGSGTRLTVV.

This chain uses TRBV21-1 with TRBJ2-7; the DNA was not used to check the table's D call, TRBD1. TRBV21-1 is shown as a pseudogene. The CDR3 is made up of 15 amino acids. CDR3 residues: CASSKDPGQTYEQYF. CDR3 coding DNA: TGTGCCAGCAGCAAAGACCCAGGGCAGACCTACGAGCAGTACTTC.

This rearrangement joins TRBV4-3 to TRBJ2-6; D unresolved. V shed 0 bases and J shed 0 bases, with 9 bases lying between them. There are 17 residues in the CDR3. CDR1 is LGHNA, CDR2 YSLEER, per germline. CDR3 sequence (DNA): TGCGCCAGCAGCCAAGACTACCGGCCCTCTGGGGCCAACGTCCTGACTTTC. Amino acid sequence: CASSQDYRPSGANVLTF.

Only one count was recorded for this clonotype. At one boundary the junction diverges from the germline segment, which might be a read error. The CDR3 region is CATRMGITNEKLFF. The CDR3 bases are TGTGCCACCAGGATGGGAATTACTAACGAAAAACTGTTTTTT. J is TRBJ1-4 and V is TRBV15, with no clear D. CDR3 size: 14 residues. Germline CDR1 LNHNV, CDR2 YYDKDF (reference sequence).

The chain employs TRBV20-1 and TRBJ2-3, with TRBD2 matching over 7 bases. Germline CDR1 and CDR2: DFQATT and SNEGSKA (reference sequence). The CDR3 extends over 11 amino acids. J gave up 10 bases and V 6 bases, and 7 bases lay outside the gene matches. This chain's CDR3 is CSALAGLSQYF. The CDR3 bases are TGCAGTGCCTTAGCGGGTTTGTCGCAGTATTTT.

The table lists this clonotype with a few counts. CDR3 sequence: CASSRDDGYNEQFF. In DNA form, the CDR3 reads TGCGCCAGCAGCCGGGATGACGGGTACAATGAGCAGTTCTTC. The chain combines TRBV4-3 with TRBJ2-1, with D unresolved. Trimming removed 4 bases from V and 4 bases from J, with 11 bases in between. This CDR3 contains 14 residues. Per the germline V gene, CDR1 is LGHNA and CDR2 is YSLEER.

V is TRBV9 and J is TRBJ2-1, with 7 bases aligning to TRBD1. Germline V gene lookup returns CDR1 SGDLS and CDR2 YYNGEE. V was pared by 2 bases and J by 1 base, with 3 bases of the junction left unmatched. The CDR3 is made up of 15 amino acids. The CDR3 region is CASSVTGESYNEQFF. CDR3 DNA sequence: TGTGCCAGCAGCGTCACAGGGGAGTCCTACAATGAGCAGTTCTTC. Full variable domain (missing parts from reference TRBV9 and TRBJ2-1): DSGVTQTPKHLITATGQRVTLRCSPRSGDLSVYWYQQSLDQGLQFLIQYYNGEERAKGNILERFSAQQFPDLHSELNLSSLELGDSALYFCASSVTGESYNEQFFGPGTRLTVL.

This rearrangement joins TRBV5-1 to TRBJ2-3, with 8 nucleotides matching TRBD2. In germline, CDR1 is SGHRS, CDR2 YFSETQ. J lost 0 bases, V lost 6 bases, and 3 bases had no gene match. This CDR3 has 14 amino acids. CDR3 in amino acids: CASTGGISTDTQYF. CDR3 DNA: TGCGCCAGCACGGGGGGGATTAGCACAGATACGCAGTATTTT.

Turning to this clonotype: A junction end diverges from the germline sequence, so it may reflect a read error. This chain connects TRBV7-9 to TRBJ2-7; D unclear. The CDR3 length is 14 residues. Germline V gene data show CDR1 as SEHNR and CDR2 as FQNEAQ (reference sequence). The DNA for the CDR3 is TGTGCCAGCAGCTTCTCCGGACCATCCTATGAGCAGTACTTC. It specifies CASSFSGPSYEQYF.

The chain joins TRBV7-9 to TRBJ1-2; D might be TRBD1 (5 bases). Looked up from germline, CDR1 is SEHNR and CDR2 is FQNEAQ (reference sequence). This CDR3 has 13 amino acids. Deletions cut 4 bases from V and 8 bases from J, with 14 bases between. CDR3 DNA sequence: TGTGCCAGCAGCTCTCCGCAGGGCAGCGGCTACACCTTC. This sequence encodes CASSSPQGSGYTF. The whole variable domain, remainder taken from reference TRBV7-9 and TRBJ1-2, is DTGVSQNPRHKITKRGQNVTFRCDPISEHNRLYWYRQTLGQGPEFLTYFQNEAQLEKSRLLSDRFSAERPKGSFSTLEIQRTEQGDSAMYLCASSSPQGSGYTFGSGTRLTVV.

The chain joins TRBV12-3 or TRBV12-4 to TRBJ2-7, with D unresolved. Deletions cut 5 bases from V and 3 bases from J, with 11 bases between. CDR3 length: 13 residues. The CDR3: CASSVGNRYEQYF. The DNA for the CDR3 is TGTGCCAGCAGTGTGGGGAACCGCTACGAGCAGTACTTC.

The chain carries TRBV3-1 and TRBJ2-4; 8 bases map to TRBD1. TRBJ2-7 explains the end of the DNA better; the J call may be wrong. The CDR3 totals 16 residues. Germline assignment: CDR1 LGHDT and CDR2 YNNKEL (reference sequence). This CDR3 is CASSQSQGASQYEQYF. CDR3 coding DNA: TGTGCCAGCAGCCAGAGTCAGGGGGCGAGTCAATACGAGCAGTACTTC.

J is TRBJ2-7 and V is TRBV2; D gene ambiguous. The CDR3 length is 12 residues. Trimming took 5 bases from V and 9 from J, leaving 14 bases between them. CDR1 is SNHLY, CDR2 FYNNEI, per germline. CDR3 protein: CASSPATGVQYF. CDR3 coding DNA: TGTGCCAGCAGTCCCGCGACTGGGGTGCAGTACTTC.

This clonotype was seen a few times. The chain joins TRBV29-1 to TRBJ2-5; 10 bases agree with TRBD1. CDR3 length equals 15 residues. Trimming took 6 bases from V and 10 from J; bases not matched to a gene: 17. Germline V gene data show CDR1 as SQVTM and CDR2 as ANQGSEA. CDR3 DNA sequence: TGCAGCGTCCCGGGACAGGGGCTCTGGAGTGGCGACCAGTACTTC. The encoded protein is CSVPGQGLWSGDQYF.

This clonotype was found a few times. V is TRBV5-1 and J is TRBJ2-7; D possibly corresponds to TRBD1 (6 bases). The CDR3 is 14 residues long. Germline V gene sequence: CDR1 SGHRS, CDR2 YFSETQ. V gave up 4 bases and J gave up 3 bases, with 14 bases separating them. CDR3 loop: CASSIQGNDYEQYF. Written as DNA, the CDR3 is TGCGCCAGCAGCATACAGGGCAACGACTACGAGCAGTACTTC.

The V gene is TRBV6-2 or TRBV6-3, the J gene TRBJ2-7, with TRBD1 matching 7 bases. The CDR3 length is 14 residues. With V trimmed by 6 bases and J by 3 bases, 8 bases remained unmatched. Germline CDR1 is MNHEY and CDR2 is SVGEGT. CDR3 sequence: CASSPGTELYEQYF. For the CDR3, the DNA is TGTGCCAGCAGCCCCGGGACAGAGCTCTACGAGCAGTACTTC.

Remarks on this clonotype: This may come from a read error, since a much larger clone is one base off. The chain joins TRBV29-1 to TRBJ2-7; the D gene is possibly TRBD2 (5 bases). Looked up from germline, CDR1 is SQVTM and CDR2 is ANQGSEA. The CDR3 is 11 amino acids. The CDR3 bases are TGCAGCGGGGGTTACGACTACGGGCAGTACTTC. This sequence encodes CSGGYDYGQYF.

The rearrangement links TRBV7-6 to TRBJ1-2; D remains unclear. CDR3 size: 15 residues. Deletions cut 1 base from V and 5 bases from J, with 14 bases between. CDR1 is SGHVS and CDR2 is FNYEAQ in the germline V gene. In DNA, the CDR3 is TGTGCCAGCAGCTTAGATGTAGGATCGAATTATGGCTACACCTTC. This codes for CASSLDVGSNYGYTF.

This chain connects TRBV29-1 to TRBJ1-2; tentative D call: TRBD1 (6 bases). CDR3 length equals 11 residues. Germline V lookup: CDR1 SQVTM, CDR2 ANQGSEA. The V and J ends lost 3 bases and 10 bases respectively, with 12 bases between them. The CDR3 is CSVDRGSVYTF. The CDR3 nucleotides are TGCAGCGTTGACAGGGGCTCAGTCTACACCTTC. The full variable domain, in which reference TRBV29-1 and TRBJ1-2 provide the parts outside the CDR3, is SAVISQKPSRDICQRGTSLTIQCQVDSQVTMMFWYRQQPGQSLTLIATANQGSEATYESGFVIDKFPISRPNLTFSTLTVSNMSPEDSSIYLCSVDRGSVYTFGSGTRLTVV.

The sample holds a few counts of this clonotype. CDR3 protein: CASSQDNKAGANVLTF. CDR3 nucleotides: TGCGCCAGCAGCCAAGATAATAAAGCTGGGGCCAACGTCCTGACTTTC. The chain is built from TRBV4-1 and TRBJ2-6; D remains unclear. The CDR3 contains 16 residues. V dropped 0 bases and J dropped 2 bases, with 8 bases sitting between them. Germline values: CDR1 MGHRA, CDR2 YSYEKL.

The rearrangement joins TRBV13 to TRBJ2-1; the match to TRBD2 covers 9 bases. V gave up 1 base and J gave up 5 bases; unmatched junction bases: 12. The CDR3 has 18 residues. Germline CDR1 PRHDT, CDR2 FYEKMQ (reference sequence). CDR3 region: CASSLEVISGRMNNEQFF. CDR3 DNA sequence: TGTGCCAGCAGCTTAGAGGTTATTAGCGGGAGAATGAACAATGAGCAGTTCTTC.

The chain uses TRBV3-1 and TRBJ2-7; 9 nucleotides align to TRBD2. Germline V gene lookup returns CDR1 LGHDT and CDR2 YNNKEL (reference sequence). V trimming: 4 bases; J trimming: 3 bases; junction bases outside the gene matches: 7. The CDR3 length is 15 residues. As DNA, the CDR3 is TGTGCCAGCAGCCTACTCCCTAGCGGGAACTACGAGCAGTACTTC. Translation: CASSLLPSGNYEQYF.